These 21 T cell receptor beta chains originate from one sample sequenced in a study of shared clonotypes between healthy human individuals. Repertoires were generated with immunoSEQ multiplex PCR, while TCRdb's copy carries only in-frame clones and drops some. The sample shows about 340,000 clones, 70% to 75% of them seen only once. Sequencing was done on a sample of memory CD4+ T cells sorted from blood. Documented subset: CD45RA-negative fraction. The source of these receptors is a man in his thirties or forties in good health.

The chain joins TRBV21-1 to TRBJ2-1; the table names TRBD2, a call not compared with the DNA. TRBV21-1 is marked as a pseudogene. CDR3 length equals 18 residues. CDR3 protein: CASSNGEREPTSYNEQFF. Written as DNA, the CDR3 is TGTGCCAGCAGCAATGGAGAGCGGGAGCCCACGTCTTACAATGAGCAGTTCTTC.

The chain joins TRBV18 to TRBJ2-7; TRBD2 matches at 11 bases. Germline V gene data show CDR1 as KGHSH and CDR2 as LQKENI. Trimming took 0 bases from V and 2 from J; bases not matched to a gene: 12. The CDR3 totals 19 residues. The CDR3 region is CASSPPYSLAGGPTYEQYF. The CDR3 DNA reads TGTGCCAGCTCACCACCATATTCTCTAGCGGGAGGACCCACCTACGAGCAGTACTTC.

The CDR3 here is CASSPSGSTDSYEQYF. Written as DNA, the CDR3 is TGCGCCAGCAGCCCCTCAGGCTCGACAGACTCCTACGAGCAGTACTTC. The chain employs TRBV5-1 and TRBJ2-7; maybe TRBD1 (5 bases). Germline values: CDR1 SGHRS, CDR2 YFSETQ. V lost 4 bases, J lost 0 bases, and 17 bases lay in between. The CDR3 consists of 16 residues.

This clone was seen just once. J is TRBJ2-2 and V is TRBV10-2, with 8 bases lining up with TRBD2. Trimming cost V 7 bases and J 1 base; bases outside gene matches: 5. Germline V gene sequence: CDR1 WSHSY, CDR2 SAAADI. The CDR3 loop spans 15 amino acids. CDR3 coding DNA: TGCGCCAGCACCGCGACTAGCGTGAACACCGGGGAGCTGTTTTTT. Its protein product is CASTATSVNTGELFF.

This clone was seen at least ten times. Other DNA sequences in the sample encode the same CDR3. This chain links TRBV6-5 with TRBJ2-3; 9 bases agree with TRBD2. The germline gives CDR1 MNHEY, CDR2 SVGAGI. The CDR3 covers 15 residues. J lost 4 bases, V lost 0 bases, and 2 bases had no gene match. CDR3 in DNA: TGTGCCAGCAGTTACTCGGCGGGAGGGGCAGATACGCAGTATTTT. Translated: CASSYSAGGADTQYF.

As concerns this clone: One junction end disagrees with the germline gene, perhaps due to a read error. This sample includes further DNA sequences coding for the same CDR3. The chain joins TRBV5-1 to TRBJ2-7; D is possibly TRBD1 or TRBD2 (5 bases each). Per the germline V gene, CDR1 is SGHRS and CDR2 is YFSETQ. The CDR3 is 12 residues long. Written as DNA, the CDR3 is TGTGCCAGCACCCTTGGGGGCTACGAGCAGTACTTC. This codes for CASTLGGYEQYF. Complete variable domain (other parts from reference TRBV5-1 and TRBJ2-7): KAGVTQTPRYLIKTRGQQVTLSCSPISGHRSVSWYQQTPGQGLQFLFEYFSETQRNKGNFPGRFSGRQFSNSRSEMNVSTLELGDSALYLCASTLGGYEQYFGPGTRLTVT.

The V call is TRBV5-4, the J call TRBJ2-4; 9 bases align to TRBD1. Germline V gene data show CDR1 as SGHNT and CDR2 as YYREEE (reference sequence). There are 14 residues in the CDR3. J was trimmed by 7 bases and V by 0 bases; bases with no gene match: 2. CDR3 residues: CASSLDRGQNIQYF. The CDR3 coding sequence is TGTGCCAGCAGCTTGGACAGGGGGCAGAACATTCAGTACTTC. Full variable domain (outside the CDR3, taken from reference TRBV5-4 and TRBJ2-4): ETGVTQSPTHLIKTRGQQVTLRCSSQSGHNTVSWYQQALGQGPQFIFQYYREEENGRGNFPPRFSGLQFPNYSSELNVNALELDDSALYLCASSLDRGQNIQYFGAGTRLSVL.

This chain uses TRBV10-2 with TRBJ2-4; 15 bases agree with TRBD2. The CDR3 spans 17 residues. CDR1 and CDR2 from the germline V gene are WSHSY and SAAADI. Unmatched junction bases numbered 13, after V lost 8 bases and J lost 8 bases. Written as DNA, the CDR3 is TGCGCCAGCGGGGAGGAGGGACTAGCGGGAGGAGGGTACATTCAGTACTTC. It yields the protein CASGEEGLAGGGYIQYF.

The rearrangement links TRBV4-3 to TRBJ2-7, with 11 nucleotides matching TRBD2. Per the germline V gene, CDR1 is LGHNA and CDR2 is YSLEER. The CDR3 is 19 amino acids. The ends lost 0 bases at V and 3 bases at J; junction bases unmatched: 13. The CDR3 here is CASSQDTGLAVERHYEQYF. CDR3 nucleotides: TGCGCCAGCAGCCAAGATACGGGACTAGCGGTCGAAAGGCACTACGAGCAGTACTTC.

V gene TRBV20-1 combines with J gene TRBJ2-4; no clear D gene. The germline V and J ends were trimmed by 1 base and 10 bases, with 8 bases remaining between them. Germline assignment: CDR1 DFQATT and CDR2 SNEGSKA (reference sequence). This CDR3 region has 11 residues. This CDR3 is CSARVVGIQYF. The DNA for the CDR3 is TGCAGTGCTAGAGTGGTCGGGATTCAGTACTTC.

V and J are TRBV6-6 and TRBJ2-1; TRBD1 matches 12 bases. The CDR3 is 16 residues long. Germline trimming cut 2 bases from V and 6 bases from J; bases unmatched to any gene: 5. Germline assignment: CDR1 MNHNY and CDR2 SVGAGI (reference sequence). CDR3 sequence reads: CASSYTQGQGANEQFF. CDR3 coding DNA: TGTGCCAGCAGTTACACCCAGGGACAGGGGGCCAATGAGCAGTTCTTC.

In this sample, this clone turned up a few times. As DNA, the CDR3 is TGTGCCAGCAGCTTAGCGGAGAGGAACATTCAGTACTTC. It codes for CASSLAERNIQYF. The J gene is TRBJ2-4, the V gene TRBV11-2; D gene unclear. The CDR3 contains 13 residues. Germline V gene sequence: CDR1 SGHAT, CDR2 FQNNGV. V lost 1 base and J lost 7, with 8 bases in between.

The chain recombines TRBV18 with TRBJ2-1; D gene unclear. The V and J ends lost 5 bases and 5 bases respectively, with 13 bases between them. From germline, CDR1 is KGHSH and CDR2 LQKENI. This CDR3 has 14 amino acids. CDR3 nucleotide sequence: TGTGCCAGCTCAGACACAATTCGGGACAATGAGCAGTTCTTC. Translated: CASSDTIRDNEQFF. Using reference TRBV18 and TRBJ2-1 for the parts outside the CDR3, the full variable domain is NAGVMQNPRHLVRRRGQEARLRCSPMKGHSHVYWYRQLPEEGLKFMVYLQKENIIDESGMPKERFSAEFPKEGPSILRIQQVVRGDSAAYFCASSDTIRDNEQFFGPGTRLTVL.

The J gene is TRBJ2-3, the V gene TRBV27, with 9 bases that match TRBD1. Germline-derived CDR1 and CDR2 are MNHEY and SMNVEV (reference sequence). V shed 5 bases and J 2 bases; nucleotides not matched to a gene: 8. The CDR3 has 16 residues. CDR3 protein: CASSPGQGRFTDTQYF. CDR3 bases: TGTGCCAGCAGTCCCGGACAGGGGAGGTTCACAGATACGCAGTATTTT.

The chain links TRBV29-1 to TRBJ2-7; 8 positions match TRBD1. Trimming took 7 bases from V and 1 from J; bases not matched to a gene: 12. Germline V gene sequence: CDR1 SQVTM, CDR2 ANQGSEA. The CDR3 runs to 15 residues. CDR3 DNA: TGCAGCGCCAGTAAGTCTGGACAGGGATCCTACGAGCAGTACTTC. Translated, it gives CSASKSGQGSYEQYF.

The V and J genes are TRBV18 and TRBJ1-3; 9 bases line up with TRBD1. After removal of 4 bases from V and 0 bases from J, the junction contained 13 bases not matched to a gene. The CDR3 extends over 19 amino acids. CDR1 and CDR2 from the germline V gene are KGHSH and LQKENI. The CDR3 sequence is CASSHTGTGNSLSGNTIYF. The CDR3 region has the DNA TGTGCCAGCTCACACACGGGGACAGGGAACAGTCTCTCTGGAAACACCATATATTTT.

This clone has a count of ten or more. V gene TRBV10-3 combines with J gene TRBJ2-3, with D uncertain. Germline V CDR1 and CDR2: ENHRY, SYGVKD. The CDR3 runs 13 residues. Trimming left V 5 bases short and J 3 bases short, with 9 bases between. DNA for the CDR3: TGTGCCATCAGTCCCGGAGATACAGATACGCAGTATTTT. Translation: CAISPGDTDTQYF.

This clone turned up a few times. J is TRBJ1-2 and V is TRBV9; D might be TRBD1 (5 bases). The CDR3 is 14 residues long. The ends were cut back, 2 bases at V and 4 bases at J, with 12 bases in the middle. Germline values: CDR1 SGDLS, CDR2 YYNGEE. CDR3 nucleotides: TGTGCCAGCAGCGTTACTCCGACAGCCTATGGCTACACCTTC. It specifies CASSVTPTAYGYTF.

The chain couples TRBV9 to TRBJ2-5; D is ambiguous. CDR1 SGDLS and CDR2 YYNGEE come from the germline V gene. CDR3 length: 14 amino acids. V was clipped by 4 bases and J by 5 bases, with 15 bases between them. Here the CDR3 DNA reads TGTGCCAGCAGCCCCACTTTCTTAGGTGAGACCCAGTACTTC. Amino acids: CASSPTFLGETQYF.

The J gene is TRBJ2-3, the V gene TRBV18; maybe TRBD2 (6 bases). V was pared by 0 bases and J by 7 bases, with 17 bases between. This CDR3 contains 16 residues. Per germline, CDR1 KGHSH and CDR2 LQKENI. The CDR3 region is CASSPPRSGFENTQYF. The CDR3 coding sequence is TGTGCCAGCTCACCACCTCGCAGCGGGTTTGAAAATACGCAGTATTTT.

The chain uses TRBV10-1 and TRBJ2-2, with 8 bases matching TRBD1. The CDR3 has 14 residues. V lost 6 bases, J lost 8 bases, and 8 bases stayed unmatched. Per the germline V gene, CDR1 is WNHNN and CDR2 is SYGVQD (reference sequence). The CDR3 here is CASRVSRGRGELFF. The CDR3 DNA is TGCGCCAGCAGGGTTAGCAGGGGGCGGGGGGAGCTGTTTTTT.